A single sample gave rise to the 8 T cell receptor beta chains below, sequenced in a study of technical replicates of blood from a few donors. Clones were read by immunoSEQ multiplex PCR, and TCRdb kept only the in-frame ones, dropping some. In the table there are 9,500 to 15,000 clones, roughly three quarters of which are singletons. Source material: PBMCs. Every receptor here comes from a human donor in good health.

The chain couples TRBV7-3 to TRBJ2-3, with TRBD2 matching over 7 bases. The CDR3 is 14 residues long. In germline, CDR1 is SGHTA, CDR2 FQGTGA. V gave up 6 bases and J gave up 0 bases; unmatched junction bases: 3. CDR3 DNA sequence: TGTGCCAGCAGTTATAGCGGGAGCACAGATACGCAGTATTTT. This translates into CASSYSGSTDTQYF.

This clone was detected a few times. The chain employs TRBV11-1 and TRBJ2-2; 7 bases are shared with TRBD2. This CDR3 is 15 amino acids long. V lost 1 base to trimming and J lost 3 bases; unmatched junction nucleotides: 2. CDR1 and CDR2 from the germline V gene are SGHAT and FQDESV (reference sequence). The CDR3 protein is CASSLGGGYTGELFF. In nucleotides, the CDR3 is TGTGCCAGCAGCTTAGGCGGGGGTTACACCGGGGAGCTGTTTTTT. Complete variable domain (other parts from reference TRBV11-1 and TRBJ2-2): EAEVAQSPRYKITEKSQAVAFWCDPISGHATLYWYRQILGQGPELLVQFQDESVVDDSQLPKDRFSAERLKGVDSTLKIQPAELGDSAMYLCASSLGGGYTGELFFGEGSRLTVL.

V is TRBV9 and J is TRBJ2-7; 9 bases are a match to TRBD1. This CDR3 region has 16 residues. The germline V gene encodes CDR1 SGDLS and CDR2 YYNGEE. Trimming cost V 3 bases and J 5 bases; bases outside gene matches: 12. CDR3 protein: CASSEGLGTGRDEQYF. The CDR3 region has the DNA TGTGCCAGCAGCGAGGGTCTGGGGACAGGGCGAGACGAGCAGTACTTC.

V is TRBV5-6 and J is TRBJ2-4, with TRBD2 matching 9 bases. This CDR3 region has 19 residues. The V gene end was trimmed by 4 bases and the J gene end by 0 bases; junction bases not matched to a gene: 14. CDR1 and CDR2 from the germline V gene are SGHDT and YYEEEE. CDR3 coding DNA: TGTGCCAGCAGCAGGGAGGGCGGGGGGGTGCGTCTAGCCAAAAACATTCAGTACTTC. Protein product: CASSREGGGVRLAKNIQYF.

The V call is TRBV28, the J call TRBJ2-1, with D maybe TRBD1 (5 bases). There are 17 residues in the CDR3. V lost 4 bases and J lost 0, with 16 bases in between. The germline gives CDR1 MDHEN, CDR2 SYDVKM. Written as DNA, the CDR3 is TGTGCCAGCAGTTCCCCCCAGGGCGCTAGCTCCTACAATGAGCAGTTCTTC. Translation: CASSSPQGASSYNEQFF.

This chain's CDR3 is CASSEARATSGSSYEQYF. The CDR3 coding sequence is TGTGCCAGCAGTGAGGCCAGAGCGACTAGCGGATCCTCCTACGAGCAGTACTTC. This rearrangement joins TRBV25-1 to TRBJ2-7, with 9 bases matching TRBD2. The germline CDR1 and CDR2 sequences are MGHDK and SYGVNS. The CDR3 spans 18 residues. Unmatched junction bases numbered 12, after V lost 3 bases and J lost 0 bases.

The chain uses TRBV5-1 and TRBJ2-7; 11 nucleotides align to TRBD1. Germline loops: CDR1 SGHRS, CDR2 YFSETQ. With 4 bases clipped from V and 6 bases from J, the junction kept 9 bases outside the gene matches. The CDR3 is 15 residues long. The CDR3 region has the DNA TGCGCCAGCAGCACACGGACAGGGGGCTTTGGCGAGCAGTACTTC. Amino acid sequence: CASSTRTGGFGEQYF.

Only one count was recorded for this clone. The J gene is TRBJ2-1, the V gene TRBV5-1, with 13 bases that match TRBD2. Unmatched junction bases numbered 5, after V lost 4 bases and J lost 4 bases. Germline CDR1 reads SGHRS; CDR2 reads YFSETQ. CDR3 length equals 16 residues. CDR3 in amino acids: CASSLRLAGGYNEQFF. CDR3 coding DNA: TGCGCCAGCAGCCTCCGACTAGCGGGAGGTTACAATGAGCAGTTCTTC. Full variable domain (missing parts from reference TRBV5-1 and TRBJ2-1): KAGVTQTPRYLIKTRGQQVTLSCSPISGHRSVSWYQQTPGQGLQFLFEYFSETQRNKGNFPGRFSGRQFSNSRSEMNVSTLELGDSALYLCASSLRLAGGYNEQFFGPGTRLTVL.